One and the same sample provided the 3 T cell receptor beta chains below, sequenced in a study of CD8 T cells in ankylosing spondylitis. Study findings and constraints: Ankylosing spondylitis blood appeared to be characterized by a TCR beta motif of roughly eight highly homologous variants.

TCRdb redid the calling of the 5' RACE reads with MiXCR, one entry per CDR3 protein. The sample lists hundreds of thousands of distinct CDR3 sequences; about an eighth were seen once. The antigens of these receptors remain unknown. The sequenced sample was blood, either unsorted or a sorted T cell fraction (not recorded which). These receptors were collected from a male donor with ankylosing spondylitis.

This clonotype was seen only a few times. As DNA, the CDR3 is TGCGCCAGCAGCTTCCGCGGGGAACCGTGGCAAGAGACCCAGTACTTC. Translation: CASSFRGEPWQETQYF. The J gene is TRBJ2-5, the V gene TRBV5-1, with a weak D call TRBD2 (6 bases). The CDR3 loop spans 16 amino acids. V was cut by 2 bases and J by 2 bases, with 16 bases left in between. Germline V gene sequence: CDR1 SGHRS, CDR2 YFSETQ.

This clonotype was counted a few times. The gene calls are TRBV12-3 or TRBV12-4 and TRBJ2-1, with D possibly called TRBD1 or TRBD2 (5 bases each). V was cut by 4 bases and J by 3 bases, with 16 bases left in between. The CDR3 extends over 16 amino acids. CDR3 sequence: CASSSAGASVYNEQFF. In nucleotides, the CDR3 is TGTGCCAGCAGTTCTGCCGGGGCCTCAGTCTACAATGAGCAGTTCTTC.

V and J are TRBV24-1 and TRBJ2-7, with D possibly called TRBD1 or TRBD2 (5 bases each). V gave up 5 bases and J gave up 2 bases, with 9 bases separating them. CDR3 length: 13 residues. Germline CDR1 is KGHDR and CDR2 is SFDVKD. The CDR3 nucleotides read TGTGCCACCAGTGGAGGGGTTGCCTACGAGCAGTACTTC. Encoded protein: CATSGGVAYEQYF.